These T cell receptor beta chains were read from a single sample in a study of metastatic and nonmetastatic thyroid tumors. Using MiXCR, TCRdb reanalyzed the PCR reads. Of tens of thousands of clones detected, about 15% appear once; the ten largest clones hold roughly 3.9%. The material sequenced was blood. The receptors here all came from a female donor with papillary thyroid cancer or a benign thyroid nodule (not recorded which). Some clones in this sample may be carry-over from other donors' samples. Each CDR3 is given with its conserved first and last residue. Fields, in order: V gene, J gene, CDR3 protein.

>TRBV20-1|TRBJ1-5
CSAPELSNQPQHF
>TRBV7-3|TRBJ1-2
CASSIAPTVTVYGYTF
>TRBV7-9|TRBJ2-3
CASSGGPSQKYF
>TRBV20-1|TRBJ1-1
CSAIGEVPNTEAFF
>TRBV24-1|TRBJ2-5
CATSDWSRGEETQYF
>TRBV9|TRBJ2-3
CASSVGGTDTQYF
>TRBV6-5|TRBJ1-2
CASSYGADRSNYGYTF
>TRBV28|TRBJ1-5
CASSWDRRNQPQHF
>TRBV7-2|TRBJ1-2
CASSLAHTYGYTF
>TRBV28|TRBJ1-2
CASSLGTGTGASRRDGYTF
>TRBV14|TRBJ2-3
CASSRGTDTQYF
>TRBV5-5|TRBJ2-1
CASSLIPTGNNEQFF
>TRBV3-1|TRBJ2-3
CASSQDSGGGSTDTQYF
>TRBV6-1|TRBJ1-2
CASSEWQGAGGYTF
>TRBV7-9|TRBJ1-1
CASSFPGKNTEAFF
>TRBV28|TRBJ1-6
CASSSRGGPLHF
>TRBV6-2/TRBV6-3|TRBJ2-3
CASSGGGGDTQYF
>TRBV2|TRBJ1-2
CASRQGWGPYGYTF
>TRBV27|TRBJ2-7
CASSLRTGYEQYF
>TRBV28|TRBJ2-7
CASIALRRAEQYF
>TRBV7-7|TRBJ2-7
CASSLEWGYEQYF
>TRBV13|TRBJ2-3
CASSLSGGRSSTDTQYF
>TRBV6-5|TRBJ1-2
CASSYEGRVGIYGYTF
>TRBV6-4|TRBJ2-2
CASGQTNTVELFF
>TRBV28|TRBJ1-5
CASSSLTIWSSHQPQHF
>TRBV11-2|TRBJ1-2
CASSHYRQDRGPYGYTF
>TRBV20-1|TRBJ1-6
CSATRGLNSPLHF
>TRBV7-8|TRBJ1-1
CASSLSGGARIEAFF
>TRBV4-2|TRBJ2-3
CASSRGIGTDTQYF
>TRBV11-1|TRBJ2-3
CASSLGQGKTDTQYF
>TRBV15|TRBJ2-5
CATSSQTGLAGETQYF
>TRBV19|TRBJ2-7
CASSGTGSYEQYF
>TRBV6-1|TRBJ2-7
CASSRGFEQYF
>TRBV9|TRBJ1-4
CASTEGAETNEKLFF
>TRBV29-1|TRBJ1-2
CSVGGGEALYVYTF
>TRBV7-9|TRBJ2-1
CASSSRTSYNEQFF
>TRBV28|TRBJ1-2
CASSPGWGGYTF
>TRBV6-5|TRBJ2-5
CASSSSVGGETQYF
>TRBV19|TRBJ2-7
CASSKRQGFYEQYF
>TRBV5-1|TRBJ2-7
CASTGQGAPQQYF
>TRBV6-2/TRBV6-3|TRBJ2-3
CASSRTDTDTQYF
>TRBV28|TRBJ1-6
CATGGQAYNSPLHF
>TRBV6-1|TRBJ2-2
CATGAGELFF
>TRBV4-1|TRBJ2-2
CASSPGLARVGELFF
>TRBV3-1|TRBJ2-7
CASSQIEANTYEQYF
>TRBV12-3/TRBV12-4|TRBJ1-3
CASSSMGVSGNTIYF
>TRBV30|TRBJ1-6
CAWREGNNSPLHF
>TRBV27|TRBJ2-3
CASSLEAGGLDTQYF
>TRBV6-1|TRBJ2-7
CASSPTLGSYEQYF
>TRBV7-2|TRBJ2-1
CASSSDAGGYNEQFF
>TRBV7-9|TRBJ2-5
CASSRGLADFQETQYF
>TRBV11-2|TRBJ1-5
CASSLERQGNQPQHF